This T cell receptor beta chain was identified in a study of T cells in Graves' hyperthyroidism and ophthalmopathy. Study at large: Peripheral blood was taken when the disease was first diagnosed, before any treatment began.

RNA transcripts yielded amplified TCR beta CDR3 regions. Initially, a first-round RT-PCR of the TCR CDR3 employed the HTBI primer set. One entry per CDR3 protein, called by TCRdb with MiXCR from the multiplex PCR reads. The sample includes around 350,000 distinct CDR3 sequences, over 12% of them seen just once. Patients were excluded for uncontrolled infection, other autoimmune disease, pregnancy or lactation. This clonotype appeared many times. The sequenced sample was blood. This TCR derives from a woman aged 60-75 years with Graves' ophthalmopathy.

CDR3 protein: CASSMDNTEAFF. As DNA, the CDR3 is TGTGCCAGCAGCATGGACAACACTGAAGCTTTCTTT. This chain uses TRBV9 with TRBJ1-1, with D uncertain. CDR3 length: 12 amino acids. The germline CDR1 and CDR2 sequences are SGDLS and YYNGEE. The ends were cut back, 4 bases at V and 2 bases at J, with 6 bases in the middle.